This T cell receptor beta chain appears in the sequencing data of a study of T cells in Graves' hyperthyroidism and ophthalmopathy. Recently diagnosed hyperthyroidism of less than 2 months' duration affected patients aged 18 to 65. Not enrolled were patients with uncontrolled infection, other autoimmune disease, pregnancy or lactation. The authors took PBMCs from roughly 9.3 ml fresh peripheral blood. The source material, RNA transcripts, was used to amplify TCR beta CDR3 regions. The HTBI primer set was used in a first-round RT-PCR of the TCR CDR3. TCRdb re-derived calls from the multiplex PCR reads in MiXCR, one entry per CDR3 protein. The sample has around 450,000 distinct CDR3 sequences, less than 20% seen once; the top ten hold around 14%. The clonotype was recovered from a woman younger than 30 with Graves' hyperthyroidism. Sequenced: blood.

The CDR3 region has the DNA TGCAGTCTTAGCCGGGACAGGCGTCAAGAGACCCAGTACTTC. Translated, it gives CSLSRDRRQETQYF. The chain couples TRBV20-1 to TRBJ2-5, with 8 positions matching TRBD1. J gave up 2 bases and V 8 bases, and 10 bases lay outside the gene matches. The germline CDR1 and CDR2 sequences are DFQATT and SNEGSKA (reference sequence). This CDR3 spans 14 amino acids.